What follows describes a single T cell receptor beta chain. Its antigen is currently not known. The sample holds no much larger clone one base away, and base qualities are not on file. The source of the sample is a study of siplizumab effects on memory and regulatory T cells (dated by TCRdb to between 2018 and 2020). Looking at the study overall: The effect of the anti-CD2 antibody siplizumab on alloreactive T-cell subsets was examined in allogeneic mixed lymphocyte reactions constructed from human PBMCs.

Sorted unstimulated T cells and proliferating T cells recovered from mixed lymphocyte reactions underwent TCRbeta CDR3 sequencing. Fresh whole blood from about 10 HLA-typed healthy donors served as the source for isolating PBMCs. Results the study describes overall, beyond this receptor: In reactions with siplizumab, an average of approximately 69% of mappable alloreactive CD4+ clones were Treg-derived, compared with 25% to 30% in control reactions. Greater diversity appeared to be present in unstimulated naive T cells than in memory T cells, and a substantial contribution to the alloresponse seemed to be made by naive cells. Because sequences below about 10^-5 frequency were poorly captured, only a minor fraction of alloreactive clones could be mapped to unstimulated subsets. Whether proliferating Tregs from siplizumab cultures were suppressive was not functionally confirmed. Siplizumab significantly reduced the cumulative frequency of alloreactive sequences traceable to unstimulated CD4+ memory T cells. For roughly 80-96% of proliferating CD4+ or CD8+ clones, no naive or memory phenotype could be assigned.

The protocol used for the library was the immunoSEQ multiplex PCR assay. Around 9.9 x 10^4 TCR templates per sample were assayed by the deep sequencing platform. Genomic DNA extracted from sorted T cells was the material used for TCRbeta CDR3 sequencing. Per the authors' processing: The R programming language was used for clonal analysis of the TCRbeta CDR3 data. Alloreactive CD4+ and CD8+ clones were defined by comparing unstimulated samples with post-reaction CFSE-low samples. Regulatory or non-regulatory origin was assigned to alloreactive CD4+ clones by matching of sequences to sorted unstimulated Treg and non-Treg repertoires. Drawn from immuneACCESS, this table holds only the in-frame rearrangements with V and J called that TCRdb kept. Clones are partly lost; checked studies trace under half to an unresolved V gene and leave the rest unexplained. From that table come the V and J calls and clone size; the DNA was used to work out D and trimming. Recorded for this sample are some 100,000 clones; around 92% of them occurred a single time. The top ten constitute roughly 2.7% of the sample.

This TCR derives from a human donor in good health. Some clones in this sample may be carry-over from other donors' samples. The sample taken for sequencing was CD4+ T cells sorted from blood.

The CDR3 region has the sequence CAWSVSQGRNSPLHF. In nucleotide form, the sequence is TGTGCCTGGAGTGTATCCCAGGGGAGGAATTCACCCCTCCACTTT. The V and J genes are TRBV30 and TRBJ1-6, with a tentative D gene TRBD1 over 6 matching bases. According to the germline V gene (reference sequence), CDR1 reads GTSNPN and CDR2 reads SVGIG. Trimming removed 0 bases from V and 7 bases from J, leaving 13 bases between the germline ends. The cysteine opens and the phenylalanine closes a CDR3 of 15 amino acids. Only CDR3 DNA remains: 45 bases, in frame from the first base.